This TCR beta chain derives from a study of blood T cell repertoires in COVID-19. Across the study: From the United States, Italy and Spain came samples of acute and convalescent COVID-19.

Authors' analysis steps: Reference gene primer amplification yielded estimated nucleated cell counts. Data came from immunoSEQ multiplex PCR; TCRdb stores just in-frame clones and leaves some out. D and trimming were read from the DNA, whereas the V and J calls and clone size are those reported in that table. The repertoire has more than 150,000 clones, 80% to 90% of them found once; the top ten carry 20% to 25%. The J segment lost 5 bases and the V segment lost 5 bases, leaving 5 bases of the junction unmatched. Germline CDR1 is SGHAT and CDR2 is FQNNGV. The CDR3 is made up of 14 amino acids. V usage is TRBV11-2 and J usage is TRBJ2-2; 7 bases fit TRBD1. The sequencing sample was made of peripheral blood. This TCR came from a man between 65 and 85 years old with active or convalescent COVID-19. CDR3 DNA sequence: TGTGCCAGCAGCAAGCAGGGGGTGACCGGGGAGCTGTTTTTT. Its translation is CASSKQGVTGELFF.